The next 28 T cell receptor beta chains were all read from a single sample in a study of T-cell memory formation after mild COVID-19. TCRdb reprocessed the 5' RACE reads with MiXCR, giving one entry per CDR3 protein. This table has 140,000 to 150,000 distinct CDR3 sequences, roughly 19% appearing once. Sequenced material: PBMCs or a T cell subset sorted from them (not recorded which). These receptors originate from an adult woman who had mild COVID-19 (a few samples of this study predate the infection). Cell type and time point are not known.

This clonotype was counted a few times. The V and J genes are TRBV24-1 and TRBJ2-1, with 13 nucleotides matching TRBD2. This CDR3 has 16 residues. Germline values: CDR1 KGHDR, CDR2 SFDVKD. J gave up 8 bases and V 3 bases, and 6 bases lay outside the gene matches. The CDR3, as DNA: TGTGCCACCAGTGATACTAGCGGGAGGGACCAGCATGAGCAGTTCTTC. Its protein product is CATSDTSGRDQHEQFF.

The gene calls are TRBV10-3 and TRBJ2-5; maybe TRBD2 (6 bases). The V end was cut by 10 bases, the J end by 5 bases, with 11 bases between. The germline V gene encodes CDR1 ENHRY and CDR2 SYGVKD. The CDR3 extends over 11 amino acids. CDR3 sequence: CATLAQETQYF. DNA of the CDR3: TGTGCCACCCTAGCGCAGGAGACCCAGTACTTC.

The V gene is TRBV9, the J gene TRBJ2-7; D may be TRBD1 (5 bases). The CDR3 is 14 amino acids. V was cut by 2 bases and J by 2 bases, with 11 bases left in between. CDR1 and CDR2 (germline): SGDLS, YYNGEE. The DNA of the CDR3 is TGTGCCAGCAGCGTGTCAGGGATCCCCTACGAGCAGTACTTC. It is translated as CASSVSGIPYEQYF.

This clonotype has just a few counts. The rearrangement uses TRBV7-9 and TRBJ2-1, with 7 bases identical to TRBD2. CDR1 and CDR2 from the germline V gene are SEHNR and FQNEAQ (reference sequence). This CDR3 comprises 15 residues. V shed 5 bases and J 12 bases; nucleotides not matched to a gene: 16. In DNA, the CDR3 is TGTGCCAGCAGCCCCAGCGGGATCGCTTCCGGTTCGCAGTTCTTC. Translating gives CASSPSGIASGSQFF.

This clonotype was picked up a small number of times. The chain joins TRBV7-3 to TRBJ2-1; D gene uncertain. Between the trimmed V and J ends, which lost 5 bases and 0 bases, there was a span of 11 bases. Germline CDR1 reads SGHTA; CDR2 reads FQGTGA. CDR3 length: 15 amino acids. CDR3 sequence (DNA): TGTGCCAGCAGCCCGCGGCCGAGCTCCTACAATGAGCAGTTCTTC. Translating gives CASSPRPSSYNEQFF.

This clonotype came up a few times. The chain recombines TRBV5-6 with TRBJ2-6; TRBD1 matches at 7 bases. The CDR3 contains 19 residues. Germline CDR1 reads SGHDT; CDR2 reads YYEEEE. V trimming: 3 bases; J trimming: 5 bases; junction bases outside the gene matches: 17. The CDR3 spells CASSSLPGTARVRANVLTF. The CDR3 nucleotides are TGTGCCAGCAGCTCCCTCCCCGGGACAGCCCGCGTTCGGGCCAACGTCCTGACTTTC.

This clonotype was recorded only once. The V and J genes are TRBV20-1 and TRBJ1-2; 11 nucleotides agree with TRBD1. Trimming took 3 bases from V and 8 from J; bases not matched to a gene: 14. There are 16 residues in the CDR3. Germline-derived CDR1 and CDR2 are DFQATT and SNEGSKA (reference sequence). The CDR3: CSARGGQGARSGGYTF. Here the CDR3 DNA reads TGCAGTGCTAGGGGTGGACAGGGGGCAAGGTCAGGGGGCTACACCTTC.

This chain connects TRBV5-5 to TRBJ2-3, with D tentatively TRBD2 (5 bases). This CDR3 contains 18 residues. V lost 7 bases, J lost 0 bases, and 24 bases lay in between. The germline gives CDR1 SGHKS, CDR2 YYEKEE (reference sequence). CDR3 protein: CASRSERGGGYSTDTQYF. In DNA form, the CDR3 reads TGTGCCAGCCGCTCAGAACGGGGTGGCGGCTATAGCACAGATACGCAGTATTTT.

This clonotype has more than one count but fewer than ten. This rearrangement joins TRBV12-5 to TRBJ2-7, with D hard to call. CDR1 and CDR2 (germline): LGHNT, FRNRAP. Trimming left V 0 bases short and J 4 bases short, with 7 bases between. The CDR3 is 13 residues long. CDR3 region: CASGLVVGYEQYF. CDR3 sequence (DNA): TGTGCTAGTGGTTTGGTAGTAGGTTACGAGCAGTACTTC.

The table lists this clonotype with many counts. This chain connects TRBV18 to TRBJ2-1, with D perhaps matching TRBD2 (5 bases). V lost 3 bases and J lost 6, with 6 bases in between. The CDR3 covers 12 residues. Germline values: CDR1 KGHSH, CDR2 LQKENI. The CDR3 region has the DNA TGTGCCAGCTCACCGGCGGGCAATGAGCAGTTCTTC. It translates to CASSPAGNEQFF.

The rearrangement links TRBV12-3 or TRBV12-4 to TRBJ1-1, with 7 bases matching TRBD1. This CDR3 has 13 residues. V gave up 6 bases and J gave up 5 bases; unmatched junction bases: 6. CDR3 nucleotides: TGTGCCAGCAGCCGACAGGGTCGGACTGAAGCTTTCTTT. This translates into CASSRQGRTEAFF.

The table lists this clonotype with a few counts. The chain links TRBV7-9 to TRBJ2-3; D is unclear. The CDR3 length is 12 residues. Trimming took off 4 bases at V and 4 bases at J, with 6 bases between the two ends. Germline V gene sequence: CDR1 SEHNR, CDR2 FQNEAQ (reference sequence). The CDR3 bases are TGTGCCAGCAGCTCCAGTTCAGATACGCAGTATTTT. This sequence encodes CASSSSSDTQYF. The entire variable domain, with the rest obtained from reference TRBV7-9 and TRBJ2-3, is as follows: DTGVSQNPRHKITKRGQNVTFRCDPISEHNRLYWYRQTLGQGPEFLTYFQNEAQLEKSRLLSDRFSAERPKGSFSTLEIQRTEQGDSAMYLCASSSSSDTQYFGPGTRLTVL.

The chain recombines TRBV2 with TRBJ1-1; D gene unclear. The V gene lost 4 bases and the J gene lost 5 bases, with 5 bases spanning the gap. The CDR3 has 11 amino acids. Germline V gives CDR1 SNHLY, CDR2 FYNNEI. CDR3 loop: CASSVRTEAFF. The CDR3 region has the DNA TGTGCCAGCAGTGTTAGAACTGAAGCTTTCTTT.

The rearrangement uses TRBV6-5 and TRBJ2-3; 7 bases agree with TRBD2. The CDR3 has 15 amino acids. J was trimmed by 6 bases and V by 6 bases; bases with no gene match: 12. Germline lookup yields CDR1 MNHEY and CDR2 SVGAGI. The DNA of the CDR3 is TGTGCCAGCAGCCCGCGAGGGCGGGAGTGGGATACGCAGTATTTT. Amino acid sequence: CASSPRGREWDTQYF.

This clonotype was picked up a small number of times. V is TRBV4-1 and J is TRBJ2-1; D is uncertain. V lost 0 bases to trimming and J lost 9 bases, with 12 bases between them. The CDR3 is 14 residues long. The germline V gene encodes CDR1 MGHRA and CDR2 YSYEKL. This chain's CDR3 is CASSQDLRIGEQFF. For the CDR3, the DNA is TGCGCCAGCAGCCAAGATCTGCGTATCGGTGAGCAGTTCTTC.

This clonotype has more than one count but fewer than ten. This sequence joins TRBV12-3 or TRBV12-4 and TRBJ2-2; possibly TRBD2 for D (5 bases). V lost 2 bases and J 6 bases, leaving 10 bases between the germline ends. The CDR3 runs 14 residues. CDR3 nucleotides: TGTGCCAGCAGTTTATCTTCCGGGGCCGGGGAGCTGTTTTTT. Protein sequence: CASSLSSGAGELFF.

This clonotype was seen many times. The chain is built from TRBV7-2 and TRBJ1-2; unclear D gene. This CDR3 comprises 13 residues. Trimming took off 5 bases at V and 4 bases at J, with 11 bases between the two ends. Per germline, CDR1 SGHTA and CDR2 FQGNSA. CDR3 loop: CASSLGESYGYTF. CDR3 nucleotides: TGTGCCAGCAGCCTCGGGGAGTCCTATGGCTACACCTTC.

This chain connects TRBV12-3 or TRBV12-4 to TRBJ2-4; no reliable D call. This CDR3 comprises 12 residues. Trimming removed 6 bases at V and 7 bases at J, with 10 bases between. Here the CDR3 reads CASSPFENIQYF. Here the CDR3 DNA reads TGTGCCAGCAGCCCTTTCGAGAACATTCAGTACTTC.

The chain has TRBV18 and TRBJ1-1; TRBD1 matches at 9 bases. The CDR3 spans 15 residues. V lost 3 bases, J lost 4 bases, and 6 bases stayed unmatched. Germline lookup yields CDR1 KGHSH and CDR2 LQKENI. The chain's CDR3 is CASSPTQGAFTEAFF. The CDR3 region has the DNA TGTGCCAGCTCACCTACACAGGGGGCGTTCACTGAAGCTTTCTTT.

This clonotype has just a few counts. This sequence joins TRBV20-1 and TRBJ2-2, with TRBD2 as a possible D gene (5 bases). Germline CDR1 reads DFQATT; CDR2 reads SNEGSKA (reference sequence). CDR3 size: 15 residues. Trimming cost V 0 bases and J 5 bases, with 13 bases left between them. CDR3 sequence: CSARDRRMGTGELFF. CDR3 nucleotides: TGCAGTGCTAGAGATAGGAGGATGGGGACCGGGGAGCTGTTTTTT.

This clonotype has only a few counts. The genes are TRBV4-2 and TRBJ2-3, with D perhaps being TRBD1 or TRBD2 (5 bases each). CDR3 length equals 16 residues. Germline values: CDR1 LGHNA, CDR2 YNFKEQ. Trimming stripped 1 base from V and 6 bases from J, with 17 bases between. CDR3 protein: CASSQAGTEGSDTQYF. CDR3 sequence (DNA): TGTGCCAGCAGCCAAGCCGGGACCGAGGGTTCCGATACGCAGTATTTT.

The chain is built from TRBV5-5 and TRBJ1-2; D remains unclear. Between the trimmed V and J ends, which lost 0 bases and 5 bases, there was a span of 11 bases. In germline, CDR1 is SGHKS, CDR2 YYEKEE (reference sequence). This CDR3 has 14 amino acids. The CDR3 region has the DNA TGTGCCAGCAGCTTGGAAAAGGGAAGATATGGCTACACCTTC. It encodes CASSLEKGRYGYTF.

This clonotype was found a few times. The rearrangement uses TRBV2 and TRBJ1-5; a possible D gene is TRBD1 (6 bases). The V gene's germline CDR1 is SNHLY and CDR2 FYNNEI. The V gene lost 6 bases and the J gene lost 2 bases, with 17 bases spanning the gap. This CDR3 is built from 16 residues. DNA for the CDR3: TGTGCCAGCAGCGTTGACAGGTTCAGTCGCAATCAGCCCCAGCATTTT. Translated: CASSVDRFSRNQPQHF.

This clonotype was found a few times. The V gene is TRBV5-1, the J gene TRBJ2-5, with a tentative D call TRBD1 (6 bases). The germline V and J ends were trimmed by 4 bases and 3 bases, with 16 bases remaining between them. The CDR3 runs to 15 residues. Germline CDR1 reads SGHRS; CDR2 reads YFSETQ. The CDR3: CASSSGQFREETQYF. The CDR3 DNA is TGCGCCAGCAGCAGCGGACAGTTTAGGGAAGAGACCCAGTACTTC.

This chain joins TRBV4-2 and TRBJ1-2; tentative D call: TRBD1 (5 bases). The germline V gene has CDR1 LGHNA and CDR2 YNFKEQ. This CDR3 region has 15 residues. Trimming pared 1 base from V and 3 bases from J, leaving 12 bases between. The CDR3 spells CASSQAGGGDYGYTF. Here the CDR3 DNA reads TGTGCCAGCAGCCAAGCTGGGGGAGGGGACTATGGCTACACCTTC.

This chain connects TRBV5-6 to TRBJ2-5, with D uncertain. The CDR3 runs 13 residues. V was pared by 3 bases and J by 5 bases, with 11 bases between. The V gene's germline CDR1 is SGHDT and CDR2 YYEEEE. This CDR3 is CASSSLWVETQYF. CDR3 bases: TGTGCCAGCAGCTCCCTTTGGGTGGAGACCCAGTACTTC.

This clonotype has a handful of counts. The genes are TRBV2 and TRBJ2-5; 14 nucleotides align to TRBD2. The CDR3 totals 18 residues. After removal of 3 bases from V and 0 bases from J, the junction contained 6 bases not matched to a gene. The germline gives CDR1 SNHLY, CDR2 FYNNEI. In DNA form, the CDR3 reads TGTGCCAGCAGTGAGGGACTAGCGGGAGTTCTTTACCAAGAGACCCAGTACTTC. Translating gives CASSEGLAGVLYQETQYF.

The rearrangement joins TRBV12-3 or TRBV12-4 to TRBJ1-2; a weak D match, TRBD1 (5 bases). The V gene lost 4 bases and the J gene lost 4 bases, with 13 bases spanning the gap. The CDR3 totals 14 residues. The CDR3 loop is CASSSAGRGYGYTF. As DNA, the CDR3 is TGTGCCAGCAGTTCGGCCGGGAGGGGCTATGGCTACACCTTC.